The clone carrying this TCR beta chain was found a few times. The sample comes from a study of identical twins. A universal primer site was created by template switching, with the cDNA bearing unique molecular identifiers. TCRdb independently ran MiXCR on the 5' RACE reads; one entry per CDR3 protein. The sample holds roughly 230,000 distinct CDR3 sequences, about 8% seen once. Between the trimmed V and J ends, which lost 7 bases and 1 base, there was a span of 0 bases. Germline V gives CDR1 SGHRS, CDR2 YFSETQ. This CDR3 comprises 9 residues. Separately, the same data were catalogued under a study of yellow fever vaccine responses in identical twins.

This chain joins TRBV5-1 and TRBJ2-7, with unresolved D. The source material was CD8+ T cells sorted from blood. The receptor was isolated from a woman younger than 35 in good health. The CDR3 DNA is TGCGCCAGCTCCTACGAGCAGTACTTC. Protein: CASSYEQYF.